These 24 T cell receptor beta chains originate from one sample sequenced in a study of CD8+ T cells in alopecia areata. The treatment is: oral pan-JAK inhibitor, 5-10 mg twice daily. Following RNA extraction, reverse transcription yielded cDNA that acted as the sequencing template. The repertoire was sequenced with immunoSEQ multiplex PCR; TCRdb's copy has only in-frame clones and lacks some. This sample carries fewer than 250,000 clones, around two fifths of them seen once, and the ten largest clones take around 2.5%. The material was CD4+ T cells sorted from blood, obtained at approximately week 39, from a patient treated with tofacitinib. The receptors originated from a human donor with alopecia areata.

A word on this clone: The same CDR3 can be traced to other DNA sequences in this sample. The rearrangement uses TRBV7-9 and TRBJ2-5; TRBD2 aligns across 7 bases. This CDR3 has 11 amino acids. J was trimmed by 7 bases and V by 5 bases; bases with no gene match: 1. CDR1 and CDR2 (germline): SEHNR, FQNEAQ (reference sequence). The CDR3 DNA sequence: TGTGCCAGCAGCCCGGGGGGGACCCAGTACTTC. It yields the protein CASSPGGTQYF.

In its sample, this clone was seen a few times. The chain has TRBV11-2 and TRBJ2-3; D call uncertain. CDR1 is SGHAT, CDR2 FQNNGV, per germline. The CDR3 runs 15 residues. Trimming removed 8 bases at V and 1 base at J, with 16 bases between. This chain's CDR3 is CASGKGSTRTDTQYF. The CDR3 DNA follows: TGTGCCAGCGGCAAGGGTTCCACCCGCACAGATACGCAGTATTTT. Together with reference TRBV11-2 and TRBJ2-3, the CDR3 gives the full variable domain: EAGVAQSPRYKIIEKRQSVAFWCNPISGHATLYWYQQILGQGPKLLIQFQNNGVVDDSQLPKDRFSAERLKGVDSTLKIQPAKLEDSAVYLCASGKGSTRTDTQYFGPGTRLTVL.

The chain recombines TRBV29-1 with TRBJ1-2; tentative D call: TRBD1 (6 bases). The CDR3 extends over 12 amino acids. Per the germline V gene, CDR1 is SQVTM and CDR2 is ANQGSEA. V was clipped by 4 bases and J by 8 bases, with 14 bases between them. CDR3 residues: CSVGLGGEGYTF. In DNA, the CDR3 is TGCAGCGTTGGTCTGGGGGGCGAAGGCTACACCTTC. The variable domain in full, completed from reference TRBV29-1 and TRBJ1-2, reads SAVISQKPSRDICQRGTSLTIQCQVDSQVTMMFWYRQQPGQSLTLIATANQGSEATYESGFVIDKFPISRPNLTFSTLTVSNMSPEDSSIYLCSVGLGGEGYTFGSGTRLTVV.

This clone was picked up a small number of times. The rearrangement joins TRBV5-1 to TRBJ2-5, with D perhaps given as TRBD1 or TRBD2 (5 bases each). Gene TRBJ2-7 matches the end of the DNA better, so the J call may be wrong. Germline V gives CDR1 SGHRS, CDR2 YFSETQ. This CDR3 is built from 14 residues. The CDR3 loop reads CASSLAGRSYEQYF. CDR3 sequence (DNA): TGCGCCAGCAGCTTGGCGGGACGGAGCTACGAGCAGTACTTC.

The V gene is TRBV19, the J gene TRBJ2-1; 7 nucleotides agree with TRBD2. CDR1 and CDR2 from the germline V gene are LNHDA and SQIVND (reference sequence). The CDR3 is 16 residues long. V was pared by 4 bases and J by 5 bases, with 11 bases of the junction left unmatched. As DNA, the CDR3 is TGTGCCAGTAGTACCATGGCGGGCGGGAGAAACAATGAGCAGTTCTTC. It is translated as CASSTMAGGRNNEQFF.

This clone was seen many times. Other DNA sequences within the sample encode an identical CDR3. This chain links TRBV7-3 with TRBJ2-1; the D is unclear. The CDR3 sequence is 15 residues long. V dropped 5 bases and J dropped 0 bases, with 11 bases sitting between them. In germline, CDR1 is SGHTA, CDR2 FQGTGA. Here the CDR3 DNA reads TGTGCCAGCAGCCTGGACCCCAGCTCCTACAATGAGCAGTTCTTC. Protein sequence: CASSLDPSSYNEQFF.

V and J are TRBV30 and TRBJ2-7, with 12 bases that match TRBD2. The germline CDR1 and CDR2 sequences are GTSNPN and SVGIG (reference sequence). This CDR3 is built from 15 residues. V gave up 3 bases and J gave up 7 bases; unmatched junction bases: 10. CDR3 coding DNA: TGTGCCTGGAGGGATCGGACTAGCGGGGCCAGGGAGCAGTACTTC. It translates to CAWRDRTSGAREQYF.

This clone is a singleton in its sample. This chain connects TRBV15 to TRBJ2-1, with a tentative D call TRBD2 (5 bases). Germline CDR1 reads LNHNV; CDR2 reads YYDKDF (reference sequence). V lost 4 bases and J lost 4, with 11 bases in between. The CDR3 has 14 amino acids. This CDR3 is CATSIGNVYNEQFF. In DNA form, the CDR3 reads TGTGCCACCAGCATCGGGAACGTTTACAATGAGCAGTTCTTC.

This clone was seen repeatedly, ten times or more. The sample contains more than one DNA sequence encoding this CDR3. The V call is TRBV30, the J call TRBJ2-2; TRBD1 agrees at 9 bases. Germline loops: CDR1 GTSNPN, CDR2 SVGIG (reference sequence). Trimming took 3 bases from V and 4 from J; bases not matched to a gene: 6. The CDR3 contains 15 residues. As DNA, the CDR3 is TGTGCCTGGAGCCCGGGACAGGGCCGCACCGGGGAGCTGTTTTTT. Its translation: CAWSPGQGRTGELFF.

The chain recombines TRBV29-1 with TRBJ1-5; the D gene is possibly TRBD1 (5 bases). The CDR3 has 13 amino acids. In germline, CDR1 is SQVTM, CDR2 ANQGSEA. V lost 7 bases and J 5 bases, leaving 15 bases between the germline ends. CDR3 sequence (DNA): TGCAGCGCCCTGTCAGGGTCGGATCAGCCCCAGCATTTT. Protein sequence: CSALSGSDQPQHF.

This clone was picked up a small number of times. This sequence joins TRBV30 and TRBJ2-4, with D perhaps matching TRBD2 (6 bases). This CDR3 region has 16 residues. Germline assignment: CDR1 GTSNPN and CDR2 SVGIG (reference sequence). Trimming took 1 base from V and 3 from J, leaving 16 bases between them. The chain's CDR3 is CAWSARWGEGKNIQYF. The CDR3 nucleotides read TGTGCCTGGAGTGCCAGGTGGGGGGAAGGCAAAAACATTCAGTACTTC.

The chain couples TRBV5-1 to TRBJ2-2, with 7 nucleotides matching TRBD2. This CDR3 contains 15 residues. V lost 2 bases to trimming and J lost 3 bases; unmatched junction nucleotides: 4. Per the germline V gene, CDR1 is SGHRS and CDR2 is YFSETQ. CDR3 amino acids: CASSFLSGYTGELFF. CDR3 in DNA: TGCGCCAGCAGCTTCCTTAGCGGGTACACCGGGGAGCTGTTTTTT.

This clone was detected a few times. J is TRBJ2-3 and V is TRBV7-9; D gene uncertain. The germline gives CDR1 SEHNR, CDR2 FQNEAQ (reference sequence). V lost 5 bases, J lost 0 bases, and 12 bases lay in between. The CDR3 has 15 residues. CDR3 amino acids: CASSHRAASTDTQYF. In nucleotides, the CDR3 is TGTGCCAGCAGCCACCGGGCGGCTAGCACAGATACGCAGTATTTT.

The CDR3 loop reads CASSLDTHSSVNYGYTF. CDR3 DNA: TGCGCCAGCAGCTTGGACACCCACTCGTCCGTTAACTATGGCTACACCTTC. The chain employs TRBV5-1 and TRBJ1-2; D remains ambiguous. This CDR3 is built from 17 residues. Trimming took 0 bases from V and 1 from J, leaving 16 bases between them. Germline V gene lookup returns CDR1 SGHRS and CDR2 YFSETQ.

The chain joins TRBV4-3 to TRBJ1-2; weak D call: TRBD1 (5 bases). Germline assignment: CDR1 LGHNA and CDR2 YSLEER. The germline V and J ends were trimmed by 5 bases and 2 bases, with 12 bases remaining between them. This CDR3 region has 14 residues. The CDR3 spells CASSDRDGNYGYTF. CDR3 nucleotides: TGCGCCAGCAGCGACCGGGACGGCAACTATGGCTACACCTTC.

Written as DNA, the CDR3 is TGCAGCGTTTCAGATAGCAATCAGCCCCAGCATTTT. It encodes CSVSDSNQPQHF. The chain employs TRBV29-1 and TRBJ1-5; D is uncertain. The CDR3 is made up of 12 amino acids. CDR1 and CDR2 (germline): SQVTM, ANQGSEA. The germline V and J ends were trimmed by 5 bases and 0 bases, with 5 bases remaining between them.

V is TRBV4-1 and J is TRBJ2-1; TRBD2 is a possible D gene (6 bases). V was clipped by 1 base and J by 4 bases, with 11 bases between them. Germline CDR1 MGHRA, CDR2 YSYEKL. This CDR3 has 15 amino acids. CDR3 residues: CASSQGAGIYNEQFF. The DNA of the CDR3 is TGCGCCAGCAGCCAAGGGGCGGGGATATACAATGAGCAGTTCTTC.

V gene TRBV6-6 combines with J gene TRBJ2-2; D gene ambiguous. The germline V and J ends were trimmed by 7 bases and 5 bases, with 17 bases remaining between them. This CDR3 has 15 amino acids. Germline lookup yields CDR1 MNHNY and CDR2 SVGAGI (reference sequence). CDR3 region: CASTHTVPSTGELFF. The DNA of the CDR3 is TGTGCCAGCACCCACACGGTACCAAGTACCGGGGAGCTGTTTTTT.

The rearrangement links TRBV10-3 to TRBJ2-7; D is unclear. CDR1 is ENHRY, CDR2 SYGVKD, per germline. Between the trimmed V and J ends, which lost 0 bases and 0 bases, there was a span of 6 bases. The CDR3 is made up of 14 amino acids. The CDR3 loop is CAISESQNSYEQYF. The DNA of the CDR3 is TGTGCCATCAGTGAGTCGCAGAACTCCTACGAGCAGTACTTC.

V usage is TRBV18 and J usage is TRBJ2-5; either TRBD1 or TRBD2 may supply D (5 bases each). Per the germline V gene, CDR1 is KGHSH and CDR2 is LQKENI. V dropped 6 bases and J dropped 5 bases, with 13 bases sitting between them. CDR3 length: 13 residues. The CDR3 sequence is CASSKTEGETQYF. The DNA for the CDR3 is TGTGCCAGCTCGAAGACAGAGGGGGAGACCCAGTACTTC.

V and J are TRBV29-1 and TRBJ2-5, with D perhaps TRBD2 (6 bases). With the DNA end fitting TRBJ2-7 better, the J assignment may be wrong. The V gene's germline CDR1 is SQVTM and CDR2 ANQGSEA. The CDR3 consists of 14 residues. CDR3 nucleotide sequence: TGCAGCGTTGAACGGCCGGGAGAGCCCTACGAGCAGTACTTC. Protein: CSVERPGEPYEQYF.

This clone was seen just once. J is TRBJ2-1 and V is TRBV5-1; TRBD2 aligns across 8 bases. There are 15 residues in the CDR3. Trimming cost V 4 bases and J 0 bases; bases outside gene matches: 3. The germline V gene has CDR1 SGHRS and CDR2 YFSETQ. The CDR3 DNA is TGCGCCAGCAGCCCCACTAGCGGCTCCTACAATGAGCAGTTCTTC. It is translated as CASSPTSGSYNEQFF.

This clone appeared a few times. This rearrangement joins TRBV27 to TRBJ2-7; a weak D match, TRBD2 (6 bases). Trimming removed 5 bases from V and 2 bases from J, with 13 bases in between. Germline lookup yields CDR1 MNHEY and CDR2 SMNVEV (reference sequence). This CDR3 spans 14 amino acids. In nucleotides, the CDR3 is TGTGCCAGCAGTCCCCAGACTAGTACCTACGAGCAGTACTTC. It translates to CASSPQTSTYEQYF.

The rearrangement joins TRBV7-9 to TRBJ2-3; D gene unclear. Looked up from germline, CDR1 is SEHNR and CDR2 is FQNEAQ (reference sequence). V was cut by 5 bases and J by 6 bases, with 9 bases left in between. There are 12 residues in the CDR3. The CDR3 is CASSPWSDTQYF. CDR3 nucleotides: TGTGCCAGCAGCCCTTGGTCGGATACGCAGTATTTT.